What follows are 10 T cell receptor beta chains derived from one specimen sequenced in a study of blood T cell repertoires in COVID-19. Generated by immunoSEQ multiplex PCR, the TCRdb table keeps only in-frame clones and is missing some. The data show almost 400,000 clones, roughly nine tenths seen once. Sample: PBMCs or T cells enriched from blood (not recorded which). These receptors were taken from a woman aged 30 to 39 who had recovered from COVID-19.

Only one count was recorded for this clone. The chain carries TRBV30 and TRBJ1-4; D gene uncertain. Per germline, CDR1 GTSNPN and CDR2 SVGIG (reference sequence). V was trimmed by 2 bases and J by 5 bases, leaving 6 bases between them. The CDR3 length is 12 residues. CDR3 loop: CAWSSRNEKLFF. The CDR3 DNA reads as TGTGCCTGGAGTTCCCGGAATGAAAAACTGTTTTTT. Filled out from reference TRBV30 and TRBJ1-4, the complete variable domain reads SQTIHQWPATLVQPVGSPLSLECTVEGTSNPNLYWYRQAAGRGLQLLFYSVGIGQISSEVPQNLSASRPQDRQFILSSKKLLLSDSGFYLCAWSSRNEKLFFGSGTQLSVL.

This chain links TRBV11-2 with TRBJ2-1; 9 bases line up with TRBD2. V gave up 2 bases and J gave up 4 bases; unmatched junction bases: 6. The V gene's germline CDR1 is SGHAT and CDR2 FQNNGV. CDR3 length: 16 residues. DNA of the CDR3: TGTGCCAGCAGCTTACGTCCCCTAGCGGGATACAATGAGCAGTTCTTC. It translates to CASSLRPLAGYNEQFF.

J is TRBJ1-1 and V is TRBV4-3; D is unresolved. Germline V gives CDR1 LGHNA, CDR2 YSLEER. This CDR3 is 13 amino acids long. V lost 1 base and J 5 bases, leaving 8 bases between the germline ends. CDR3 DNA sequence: TGCGCCAGCAGCCAAGGTATACGGACTGAAGCTTTCTTT. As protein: CASSQGIRTEAFF.

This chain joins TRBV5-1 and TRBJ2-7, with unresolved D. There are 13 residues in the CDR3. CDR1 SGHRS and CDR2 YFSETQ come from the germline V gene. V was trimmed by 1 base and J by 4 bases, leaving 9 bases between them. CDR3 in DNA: TGCGCCAGCAGCTTGTCGAGCCGATACGAGCAGTACTTC. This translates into CASSLSSRYEQYF.

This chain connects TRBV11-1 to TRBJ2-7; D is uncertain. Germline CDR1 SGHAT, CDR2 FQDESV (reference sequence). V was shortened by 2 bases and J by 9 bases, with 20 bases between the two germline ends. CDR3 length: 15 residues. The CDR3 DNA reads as TGTGCCAGCAGCTTAAGCTCAGGCCATACGTTCGGGCAGTACTTC. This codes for CASSLSSGHTFGQYF.

The CDR3 DNA is TGTGCCAGCAGACAGGACAGTACTAACACCGGGGAGCTGTTTTTT. It is translated as CASRQDSTNTGELFF. V gene TRBV7-9 combines with J gene TRBJ2-2; D may be TRBD1 (6 bases). Trimming removed 6 bases at V and 2 bases at J, with 13 bases between. Germline CDR1 and CDR2: SEHNR and FQNEAQ (reference sequence). This CDR3 has 15 amino acids.

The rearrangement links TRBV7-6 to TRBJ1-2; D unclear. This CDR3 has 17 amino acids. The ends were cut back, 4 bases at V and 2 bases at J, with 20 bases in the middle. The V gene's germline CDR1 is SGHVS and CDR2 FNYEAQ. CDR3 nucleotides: TGTGCCAGCAGCTCAAAGAAGCGGGGAATACTCAACTATGGCTACACCTTC. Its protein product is CASSSKKRGILNYGYTF.

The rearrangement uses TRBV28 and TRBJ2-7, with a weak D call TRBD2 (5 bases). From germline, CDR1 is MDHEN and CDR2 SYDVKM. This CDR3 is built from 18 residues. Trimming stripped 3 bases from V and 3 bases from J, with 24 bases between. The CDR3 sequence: CASSFPITKGKRDYEQYF. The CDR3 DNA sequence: TGTGCCAGCAGTTTCCCGATAACTAAAGGGAAGAGGGACTACGAGCAGTACTTC.

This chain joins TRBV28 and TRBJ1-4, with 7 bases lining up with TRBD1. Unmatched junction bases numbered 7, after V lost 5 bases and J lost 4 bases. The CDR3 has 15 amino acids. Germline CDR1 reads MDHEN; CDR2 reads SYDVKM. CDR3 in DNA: TGTGCCAGCAGTCTAGGGACAGCGCATAATGAAAAACTGTTTTTT. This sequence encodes CASSLGTAHNEKLFF.

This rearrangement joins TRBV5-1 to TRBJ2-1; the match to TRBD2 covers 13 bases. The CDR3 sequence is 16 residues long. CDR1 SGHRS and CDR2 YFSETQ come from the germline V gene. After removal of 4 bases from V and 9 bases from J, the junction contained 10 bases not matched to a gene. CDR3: CASSPYTSGRGSEQFF. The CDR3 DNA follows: TGCGCCAGCAGCCCGTATACTAGCGGGAGGGGGAGTGAGCAGTTCTTC.